The clone carrying this T cell receptor beta chain was seen many times. As yet, its antigen is unknown. The investigators amplified TCR beta CDR3 regions from RNA transcripts. The primer set for the first-round RT-PCR of the TCR CDR3 was HTBI. TCRdb passed the multiplex PCR reads through MiXCR, listing each CDR3 protein once. This table has hundreds of thousands of distinct CDR3 sequences, approximately 15% appearing once. These data belong to a study of T cells in Graves' hyperthyroidism and ophthalmopathy. This CDR3 is built from 13 residues. The germline V and J ends were trimmed by 8 bases and 6 bases, with 15 bases remaining between them. Study-wide results and limits: Ophthalmopathy and stable hyperthyroidism were separated by a 13 V-J model.

Disease duration under 2 months; hyperthyroidism patients were aged 18 to 65. Source material for PBMCs was less than 12 ml fresh peripheral blood. The V gene is TRBV12-3 or TRBV12-4, the J gene TRBJ2-3; D gene unclear. The sequenced material came from blood. This sequence was found in a young woman with Graves' hyperthyroidism. The CDR3: CASRPSPWDTQYF. CDR3 sequence (DNA): TGTGCCAGCCGCCCTTCCCCCTGGGATACGCAGTATTTT.